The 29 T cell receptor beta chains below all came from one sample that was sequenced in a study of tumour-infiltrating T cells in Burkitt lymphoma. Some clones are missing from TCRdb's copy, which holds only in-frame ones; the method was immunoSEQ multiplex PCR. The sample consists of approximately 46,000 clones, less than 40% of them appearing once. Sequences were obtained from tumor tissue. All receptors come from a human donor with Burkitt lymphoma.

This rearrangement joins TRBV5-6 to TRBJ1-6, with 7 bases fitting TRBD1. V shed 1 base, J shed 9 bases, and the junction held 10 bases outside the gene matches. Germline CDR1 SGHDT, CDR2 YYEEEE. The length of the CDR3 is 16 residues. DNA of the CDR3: TGTGCCAGCAGCTTGACAGGGGAGGGACGGATTTCACCCCTCCACTTT. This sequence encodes CASSLTGEGRISPLHF.

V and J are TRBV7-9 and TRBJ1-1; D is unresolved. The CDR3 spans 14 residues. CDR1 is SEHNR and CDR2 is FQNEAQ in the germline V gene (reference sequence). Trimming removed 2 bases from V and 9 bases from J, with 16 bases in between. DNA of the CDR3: TGTGCCAGCAGCTTACCTATCGAGAACGTAAAAGCTTTCTTT. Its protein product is CASSLPIENVKAFF.

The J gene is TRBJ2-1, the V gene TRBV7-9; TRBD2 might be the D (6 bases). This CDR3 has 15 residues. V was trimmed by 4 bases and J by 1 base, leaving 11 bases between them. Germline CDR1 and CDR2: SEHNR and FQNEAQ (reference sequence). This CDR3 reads CASSSGLVSYNEQFF. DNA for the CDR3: TGTGCCAGCAGCTCGGGACTGGTTTCCTACAATGAGCAGTTCTTC.

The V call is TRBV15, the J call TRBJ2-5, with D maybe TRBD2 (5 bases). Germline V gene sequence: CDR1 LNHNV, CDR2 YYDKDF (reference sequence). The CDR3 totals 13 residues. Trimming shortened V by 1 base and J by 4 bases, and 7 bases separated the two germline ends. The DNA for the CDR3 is TGTGCCACCAGCAGAGGACGGGGAGAGACCCAGTACTTC. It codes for CATSRGRGETQYF.

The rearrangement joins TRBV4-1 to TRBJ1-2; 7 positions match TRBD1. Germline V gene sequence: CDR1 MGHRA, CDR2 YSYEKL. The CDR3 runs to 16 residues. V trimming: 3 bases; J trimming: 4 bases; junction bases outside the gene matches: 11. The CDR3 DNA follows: TGCGCCAGCAGCCAGGACAACAGGGGTGCGAGCTATGGCTACACCTTC. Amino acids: CASSQDNRGASYGYTF.

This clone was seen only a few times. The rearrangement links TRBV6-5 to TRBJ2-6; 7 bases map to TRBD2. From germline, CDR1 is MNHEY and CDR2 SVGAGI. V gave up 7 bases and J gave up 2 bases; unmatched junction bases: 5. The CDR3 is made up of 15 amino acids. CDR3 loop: CASNVRGAGANVLTF. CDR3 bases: TGTGCCAGCAATGTTCGGGGGGCTGGGGCCAACGTCCTGACTTTC.

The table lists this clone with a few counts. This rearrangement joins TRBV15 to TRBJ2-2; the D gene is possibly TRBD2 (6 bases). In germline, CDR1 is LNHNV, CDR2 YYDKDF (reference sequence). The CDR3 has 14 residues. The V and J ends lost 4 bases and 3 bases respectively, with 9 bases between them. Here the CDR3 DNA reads TGTGCCACCAGCATTCCGGGGGACACCGGGGAGCTGTTTTTT. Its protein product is CATSIPGDTGELFF.

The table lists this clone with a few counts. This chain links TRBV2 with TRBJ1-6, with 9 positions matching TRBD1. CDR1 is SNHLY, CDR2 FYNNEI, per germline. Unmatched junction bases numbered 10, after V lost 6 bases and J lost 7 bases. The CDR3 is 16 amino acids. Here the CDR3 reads CASRRGQGGLNSPLHF. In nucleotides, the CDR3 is TGTGCCAGCAGGCGGGGACAGGGAGGATTGAATTCACCCCTCCACTTT.

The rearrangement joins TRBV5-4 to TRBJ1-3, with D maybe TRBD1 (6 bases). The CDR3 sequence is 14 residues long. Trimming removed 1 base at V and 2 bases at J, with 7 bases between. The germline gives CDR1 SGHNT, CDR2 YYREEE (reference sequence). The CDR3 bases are TGTGCCAGCAGCTTGAGGGGGGCTGGAAACACCATATATTTT. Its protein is CASSLRGAGNTIYF.

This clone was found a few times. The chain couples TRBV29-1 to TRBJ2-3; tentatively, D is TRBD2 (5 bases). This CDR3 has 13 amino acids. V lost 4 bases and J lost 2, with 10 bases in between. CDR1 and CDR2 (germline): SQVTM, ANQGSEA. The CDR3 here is CSVAGKNTDTQYF. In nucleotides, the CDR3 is TGCAGCGTTGCCGGGAAAAACACAGATACGCAGTATTTT.

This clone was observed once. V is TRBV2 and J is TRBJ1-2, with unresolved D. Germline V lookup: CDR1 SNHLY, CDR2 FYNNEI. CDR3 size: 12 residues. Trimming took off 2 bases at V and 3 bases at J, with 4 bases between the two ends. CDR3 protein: CASSERDYGYTF. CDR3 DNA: TGTGCCAGCAGTGAACGGGACTATGGCTACACCTTC.

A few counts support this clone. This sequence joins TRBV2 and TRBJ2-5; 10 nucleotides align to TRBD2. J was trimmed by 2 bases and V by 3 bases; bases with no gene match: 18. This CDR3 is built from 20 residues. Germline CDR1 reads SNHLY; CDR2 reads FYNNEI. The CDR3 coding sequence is TGTGCCAGCAGTGACCCGATGTGGAGCGGGGGGGTAAGGGGGCAAGAGACCCAGTACTTC. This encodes CASSDPMWSGGVRGQETQYF.

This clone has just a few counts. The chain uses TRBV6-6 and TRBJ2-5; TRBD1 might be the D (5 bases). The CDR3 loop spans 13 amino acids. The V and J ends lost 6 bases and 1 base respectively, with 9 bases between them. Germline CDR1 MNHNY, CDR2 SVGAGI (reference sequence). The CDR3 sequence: CASRRGPQETQYF. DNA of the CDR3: TGTGCCAGCAGAAGGGGCCCCCAAGAGACCCAGTACTTC.

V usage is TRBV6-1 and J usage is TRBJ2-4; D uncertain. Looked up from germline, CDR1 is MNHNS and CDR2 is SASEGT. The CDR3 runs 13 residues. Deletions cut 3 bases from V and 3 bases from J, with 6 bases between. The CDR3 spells CASSDYGKNIQYF. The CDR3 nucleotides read TGTGCCAGCAGTGACTATGGCAAAAACATTCAGTACTTC.

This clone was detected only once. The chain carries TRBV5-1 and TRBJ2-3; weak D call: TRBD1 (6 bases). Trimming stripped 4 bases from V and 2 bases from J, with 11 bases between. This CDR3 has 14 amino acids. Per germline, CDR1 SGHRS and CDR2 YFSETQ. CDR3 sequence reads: CASSKGQFTDTQYF. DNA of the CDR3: TGCGCCAGCAGCAAGGGACAATTCACAGATACGCAGTATTTT. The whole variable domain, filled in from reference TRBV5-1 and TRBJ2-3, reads KAGVTQTPRYLIKTRGQQVTLSCSPISGHRSVSWYQQTPGQGLQFLFEYFSETQRNKGNFPGRFSGRQFSNSRSEMNVSTLELGDSALYLCASSKGQFTDTQYFGPGTRLTVL.

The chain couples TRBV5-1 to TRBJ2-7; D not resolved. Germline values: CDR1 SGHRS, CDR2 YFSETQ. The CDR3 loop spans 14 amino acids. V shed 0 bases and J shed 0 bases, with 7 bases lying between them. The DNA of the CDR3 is TGCGCCAGCAGCTTGGCCGGAGACTCCTACGAGCAGTACTTC. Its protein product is CASSLAGDSYEQYF.

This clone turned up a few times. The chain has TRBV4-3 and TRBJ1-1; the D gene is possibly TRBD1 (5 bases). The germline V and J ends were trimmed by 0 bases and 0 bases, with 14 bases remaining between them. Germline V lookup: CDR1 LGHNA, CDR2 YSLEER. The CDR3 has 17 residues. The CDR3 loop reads CASSQDRGVHLNTEAFF. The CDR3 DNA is TGCGCCAGCAGCCAAGATCGGGGCGTACACCTGAACACTGAAGCTTTCTTT.

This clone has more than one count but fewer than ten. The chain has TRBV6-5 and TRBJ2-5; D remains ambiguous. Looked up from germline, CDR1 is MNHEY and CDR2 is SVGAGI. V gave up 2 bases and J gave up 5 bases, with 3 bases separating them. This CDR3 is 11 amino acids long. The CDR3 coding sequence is TGTGCCAGCAGTTACCTGGAGACCCAGTACTTC. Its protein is CASSYLETQYF.

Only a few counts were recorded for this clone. The CDR3 sequence is CASSHPPTWNTEAFF. CDR3 in DNA: TGTGCCAGCAGCCACCCCCCAACATGGAACACTGAAGCTTTCTTT. V usage is TRBV7-2 and J usage is TRBJ1-1; D is uncertain. Per germline, CDR1 SGHTA and CDR2 FQGNSA. The V end lost 5 bases, the J end lost 1 base, and 14 bases lay between the germline ends. This CDR3 is 15 amino acids long.

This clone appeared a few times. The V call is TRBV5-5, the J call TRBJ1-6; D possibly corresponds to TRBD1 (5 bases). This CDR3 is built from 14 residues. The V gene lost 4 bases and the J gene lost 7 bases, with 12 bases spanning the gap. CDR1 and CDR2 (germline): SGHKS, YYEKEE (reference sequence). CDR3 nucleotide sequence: TGTGCCAGCAGCGGGGGGGATTTCAATTCACCCCTCCACTTT. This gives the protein CASSGGDFNSPLHF.

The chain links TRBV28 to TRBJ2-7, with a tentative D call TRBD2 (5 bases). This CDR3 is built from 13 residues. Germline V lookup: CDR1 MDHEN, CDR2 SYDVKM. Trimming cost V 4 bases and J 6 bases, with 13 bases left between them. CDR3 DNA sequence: TGTGCCAGCAGTTCCGGACTCCGGGGCGAGCAGTACTTC. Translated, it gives CASSSGLRGEQYF.

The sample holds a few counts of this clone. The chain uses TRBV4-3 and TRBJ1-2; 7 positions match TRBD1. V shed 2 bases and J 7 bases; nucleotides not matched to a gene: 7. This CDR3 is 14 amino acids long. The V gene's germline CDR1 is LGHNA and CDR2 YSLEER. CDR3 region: CASSQNWDRGGYTF. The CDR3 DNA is TGCGCCAGCAGCCAAAATTGGGACAGAGGTGGCTACACCTTC.

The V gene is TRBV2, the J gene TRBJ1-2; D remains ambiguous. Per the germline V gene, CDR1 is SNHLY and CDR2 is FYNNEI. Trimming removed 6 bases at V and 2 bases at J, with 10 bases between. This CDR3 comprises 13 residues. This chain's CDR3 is CASSSEVNYGYTF. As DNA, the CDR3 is TGTGCCAGCAGCTCGGAGGTCAACTATGGCTACACCTTC.

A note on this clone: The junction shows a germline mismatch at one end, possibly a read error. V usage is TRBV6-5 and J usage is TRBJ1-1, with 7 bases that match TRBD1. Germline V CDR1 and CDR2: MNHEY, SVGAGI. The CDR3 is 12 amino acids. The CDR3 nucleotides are TGTGCCAGCTCCGCAGGGGACAGAGGGCTTTGCTTT. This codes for CASSAGDRGLCF.

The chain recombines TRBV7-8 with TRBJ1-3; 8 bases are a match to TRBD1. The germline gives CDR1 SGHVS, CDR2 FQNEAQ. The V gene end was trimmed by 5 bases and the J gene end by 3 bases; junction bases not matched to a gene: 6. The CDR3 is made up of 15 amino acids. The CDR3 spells CASSPRTGSGNTIYF. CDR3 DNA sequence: TGTGCCAGCAGCCCTAGGACAGGGAGTGGAAACACCATATATTTT. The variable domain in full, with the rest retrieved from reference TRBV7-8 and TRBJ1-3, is GAGVSQSPRYKVAKRGQDVALRCDPISGHVSLFWYQQALGQGPEFLTYFQNEAQLDKSGLPSDRFFAERPEGSVSTLKIQRTQQEDSAVYLCASSPRTGSGNTIYFGEGSWLTVV.

As DNA, the CDR3 is TGTGCCATAAGGGGGGACACTGAAGCTTTCTTT. This translates into CAIRGDTEAFF. The chain employs TRBV10-3 and TRBJ1-1, with D possibly TRBD1 on 6 matching bases. Germline V lookup: CDR1 ENHRY, CDR2 SYGVKD. The CDR3 is 11 residues long. V lost 9 bases and J lost 3, with 8 bases in between.

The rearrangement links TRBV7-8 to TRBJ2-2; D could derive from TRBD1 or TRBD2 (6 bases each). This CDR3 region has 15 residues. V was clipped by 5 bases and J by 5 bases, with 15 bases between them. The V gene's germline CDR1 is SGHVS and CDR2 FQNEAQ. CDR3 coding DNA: TGTGCCAGCAGCGGCCGGGGGCGAGGAACCGGGGAGCTGTTTTTT. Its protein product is CASSGRGRGTGELFF.

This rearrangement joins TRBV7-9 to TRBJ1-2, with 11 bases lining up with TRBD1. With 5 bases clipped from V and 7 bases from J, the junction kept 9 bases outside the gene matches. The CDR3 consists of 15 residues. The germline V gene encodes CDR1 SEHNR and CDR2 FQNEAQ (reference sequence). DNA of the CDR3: TGTGCCAGCAGCCCGGACAGGGGGCGCCTGTCTGGCTACACCTTC. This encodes CASSPDRGRLSGYTF.

The CDR3: CASSLTSGGQVTQYF. The CDR3 DNA sequence: TGCGCCAGCAGCCTGACTAGCGGGGGGCAGGTTACGCAGTATTTT. The chain uses TRBV5-1 and TRBJ2-3, with 13 bases fitting TRBD2. J gave up 8 bases and V 4 bases, and 7 bases lay outside the gene matches. Germline values: CDR1 SGHRS, CDR2 YFSETQ. The CDR3 has 15 amino acids. The entire variable domain, with the rest obtained from reference TRBV5-1 and TRBJ2-3, is as follows: KAGVTQTPRYLIKTRGQQVTLSCSPISGHRSVSWYQQTPGQGLQFLFEYFSETQRNKGNFPGRFSGRQFSNSRSEMNVSTLELGDSALYLCASSLTSGGQVTQYFGPGTRLTVL.